This TCR beta chain emerged from a study of lymphopenia after photon versus proton radiotherapy. This clone was picked up a small number of times. Its antigen is as yet unknown. Findings of the study overall: Better survival with proton therapy was suggested as possible, not demonstrated. After the lymphocyte nadir, photon-treated repertoires showed oligoclonal expansion, especially of CD8+ Temra cells. Relative stability marked proton patients; photon patients lost diversity and naive cells.

The repertoire was sequenced with immunoSEQ multiplex PCR; TCRdb's copy has only in-frame clones and lacks some. There are 40,000 or so clones in the sample; about 85% occur only once, and approximately 2% lies in the top ten. This CDR3 comprises 15 residues. Germline CDR1 MNHEY, CDR2 SMNVEV (reference sequence). Trimming removed 6 bases from V and 5 bases from J; junction bases left unmatched: 10. Here the sequenced sample was peripheral blood, taken from a patient treated with photon-based radiotherapy. The TCR comes from a man aged 40-49 years with gastric cancer. This chain joins TRBV27 and TRBJ2-5; 9 positions agree with TRBD1. In DNA, the CDR3 is TGTGCCAGCAGCCCAAAAAGCGACAGGGGGGAGACCCAGTACTTC. Encoded protein: CASSPKSDRGETQYF.